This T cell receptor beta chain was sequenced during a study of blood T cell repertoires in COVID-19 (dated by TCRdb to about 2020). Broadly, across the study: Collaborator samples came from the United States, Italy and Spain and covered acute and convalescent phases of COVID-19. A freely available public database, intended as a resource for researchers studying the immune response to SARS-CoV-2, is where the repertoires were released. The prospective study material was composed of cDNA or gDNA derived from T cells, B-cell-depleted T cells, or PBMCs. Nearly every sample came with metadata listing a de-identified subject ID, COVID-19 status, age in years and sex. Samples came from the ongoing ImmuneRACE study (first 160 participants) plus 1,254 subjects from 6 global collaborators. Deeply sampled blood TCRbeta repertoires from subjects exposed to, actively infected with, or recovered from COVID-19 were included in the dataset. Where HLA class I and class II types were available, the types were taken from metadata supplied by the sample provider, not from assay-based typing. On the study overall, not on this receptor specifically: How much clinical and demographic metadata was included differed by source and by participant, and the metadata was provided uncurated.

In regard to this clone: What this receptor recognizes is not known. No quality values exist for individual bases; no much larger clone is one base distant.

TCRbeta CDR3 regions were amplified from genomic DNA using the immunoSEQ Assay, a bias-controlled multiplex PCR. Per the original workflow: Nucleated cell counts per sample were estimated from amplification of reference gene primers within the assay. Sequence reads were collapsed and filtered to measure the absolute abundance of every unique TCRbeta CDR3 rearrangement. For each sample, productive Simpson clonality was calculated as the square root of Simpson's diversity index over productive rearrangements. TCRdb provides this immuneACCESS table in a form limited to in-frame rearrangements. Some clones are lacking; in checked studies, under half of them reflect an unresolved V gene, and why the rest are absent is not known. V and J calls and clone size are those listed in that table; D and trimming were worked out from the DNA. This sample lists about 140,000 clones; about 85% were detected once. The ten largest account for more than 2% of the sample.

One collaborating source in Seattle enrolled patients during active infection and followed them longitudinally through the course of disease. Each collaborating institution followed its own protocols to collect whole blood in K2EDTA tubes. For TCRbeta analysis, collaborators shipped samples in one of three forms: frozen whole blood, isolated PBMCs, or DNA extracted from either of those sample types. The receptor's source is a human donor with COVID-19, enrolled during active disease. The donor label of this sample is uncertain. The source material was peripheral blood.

For the CDR3, the sequence is CASSPTGTGLETQYF. The sequenced DNA: TGCGCCAGCAGCCCGACCGGGACAGGCCTAGAGACCCAGTACTTC. Recombination linked TRBV5-1 to TRBJ2-5; 8 nucleotides in the junction match TRBD1. V has 4 bases trimmed and J has 4 bases trimmed; junction bases matching no gene number 9. The CDR3 contains 15 residues, cysteine and phenylalanine counted. Of the read, only the CDR3 DNA is kept; its 45 bases are in frame from base 1. From a lookup of the germline V gene, CDR1 and CDR2 are SGHRS and YFSETQ.